This paragraph reports one TCR beta chain. Germline lookup yields CDR1 MNHNS and CDR2 SASEGT. This CDR3 contains 13 residues. Losses at the gene ends were 3 bases for V and 6 bases for J; bases not matched to a gene: 0. This table comes from immunoSEQ multiplex PCR, and its TCRdb copy is limited to in-frame clones, with some not included. The table records approximately 220,000 clones, just under 90% of them present only once. The record originates from a study of blood T cell repertoires in COVID-19. Overall study: PBMCs, B-cell-depleted T cells, or T cells were the source of the cDNA or gDNA that made up the material.

Those who participated ranged in age from roughly 18 to 89 years and resided in around 22 US areas. The rearrangement joins TRBV6-1 to TRBJ2-7; 12 bases map to TRBD2. Sequencing was done on a sample of PBMCs or T cells enriched from blood (not recorded which). The receptor's source is a young woman with acute COVID-19. DNA for the CDR3: TGTGCCAGCAGTGAGACTAGCGGGGGCGAGCAGTACTTC. Amino acid sequence: CASSETSGGEQYF.